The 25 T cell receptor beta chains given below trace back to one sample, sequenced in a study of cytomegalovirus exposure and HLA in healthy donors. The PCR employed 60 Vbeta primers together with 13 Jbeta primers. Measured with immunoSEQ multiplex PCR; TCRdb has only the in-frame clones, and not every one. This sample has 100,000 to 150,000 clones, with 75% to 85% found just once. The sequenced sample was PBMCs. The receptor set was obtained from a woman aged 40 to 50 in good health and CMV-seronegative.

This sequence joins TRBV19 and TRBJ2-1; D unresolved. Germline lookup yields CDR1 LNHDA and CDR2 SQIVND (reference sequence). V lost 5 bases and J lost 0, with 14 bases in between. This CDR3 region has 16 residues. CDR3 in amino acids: CASSPIDTSSYNEQFF. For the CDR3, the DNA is TGTGCCAGTAGTCCAATCGACACGAGCTCCTACAATGAGCAGTTCTTC.

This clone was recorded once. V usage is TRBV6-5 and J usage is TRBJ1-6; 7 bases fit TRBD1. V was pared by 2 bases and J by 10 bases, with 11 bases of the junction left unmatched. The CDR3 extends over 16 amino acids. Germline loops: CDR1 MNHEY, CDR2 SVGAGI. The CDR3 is CASSYRGGAGGSPLHF. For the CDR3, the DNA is TGTGCCAGCAGTTACCGAGGGGGCGCGGGCGGGTCACCCCTCCACTTT.

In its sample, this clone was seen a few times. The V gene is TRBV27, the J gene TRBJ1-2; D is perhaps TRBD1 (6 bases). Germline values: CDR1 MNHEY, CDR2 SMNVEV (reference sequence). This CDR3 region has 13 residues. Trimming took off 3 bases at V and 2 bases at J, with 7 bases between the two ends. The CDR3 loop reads CASSLTGNYGYTF. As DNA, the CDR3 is TGTGCCAGCAGTTTGACAGGAAACTATGGCTACACCTTC.

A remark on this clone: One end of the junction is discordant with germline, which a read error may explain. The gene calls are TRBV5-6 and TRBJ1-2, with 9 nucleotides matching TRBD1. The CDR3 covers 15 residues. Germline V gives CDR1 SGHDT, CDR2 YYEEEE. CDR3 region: CASSWLDRGAYGYPF. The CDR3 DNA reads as TGTGCCAGCAGCTGGTTGGACAGGGGAGCGTATGGCTACCCCTTC.

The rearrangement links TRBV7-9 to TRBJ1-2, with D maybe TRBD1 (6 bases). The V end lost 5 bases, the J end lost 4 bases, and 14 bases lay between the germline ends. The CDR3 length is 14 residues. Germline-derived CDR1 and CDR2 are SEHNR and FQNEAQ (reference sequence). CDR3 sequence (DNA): TGTGCCAGCAGCCACCCGGCAGGGGCCTATGGCTACACCTTC. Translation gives CASSHPAGAYGYTF. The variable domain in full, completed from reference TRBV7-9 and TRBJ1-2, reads DTGVSQNPRHKITKRGQNVTFRCDPISEHNRLYWYRQTLGQGPEFLTYFQNEAQLEKSRLLSDRFSAERPKGSFSTLEIQRTEQGDSAMYLCASSHPAGAYGYTFGSGTRLTVV.

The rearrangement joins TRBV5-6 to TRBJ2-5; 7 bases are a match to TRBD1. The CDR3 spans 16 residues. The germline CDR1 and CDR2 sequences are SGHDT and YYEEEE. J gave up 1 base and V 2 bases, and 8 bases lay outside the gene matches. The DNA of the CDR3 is TGTGCCAGCAGCTTACCCTACAGGGGATCCCAAGAGACCCAGTACTTC. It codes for CASSLPYRGSQETQYF.

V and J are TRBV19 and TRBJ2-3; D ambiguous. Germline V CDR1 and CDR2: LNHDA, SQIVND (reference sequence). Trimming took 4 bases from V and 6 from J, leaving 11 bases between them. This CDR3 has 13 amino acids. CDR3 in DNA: TGTGCCAGTAGTAGCCGCGGTTACGATACGCAGTATTTT. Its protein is CASSSRGYDTQYF.

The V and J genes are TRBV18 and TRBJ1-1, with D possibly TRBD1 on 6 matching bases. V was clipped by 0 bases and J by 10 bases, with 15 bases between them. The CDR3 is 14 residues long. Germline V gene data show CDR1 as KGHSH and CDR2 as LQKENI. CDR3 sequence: CASSPPVRTGSAFF. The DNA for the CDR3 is TGTGCCAGCTCACCACCTGTGAGAACAGGGTCAGCTTTCTTT.

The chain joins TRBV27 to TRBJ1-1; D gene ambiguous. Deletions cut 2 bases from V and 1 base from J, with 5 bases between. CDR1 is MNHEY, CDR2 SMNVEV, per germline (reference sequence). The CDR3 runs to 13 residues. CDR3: CASSLGRNTEAFF. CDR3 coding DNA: TGTGCCAGCAGTTTAGGGCGGAACACTGAAGCTTTCTTT.

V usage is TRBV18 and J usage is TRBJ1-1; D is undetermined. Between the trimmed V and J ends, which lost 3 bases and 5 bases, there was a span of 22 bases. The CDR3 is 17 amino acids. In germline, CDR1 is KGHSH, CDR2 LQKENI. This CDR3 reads CASSPQSLRAVGTEAFF. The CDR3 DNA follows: TGTGCCAGCTCACCTCAATCCCTCCGCGCGGTCGGGACTGAAGCTTTCTTT.

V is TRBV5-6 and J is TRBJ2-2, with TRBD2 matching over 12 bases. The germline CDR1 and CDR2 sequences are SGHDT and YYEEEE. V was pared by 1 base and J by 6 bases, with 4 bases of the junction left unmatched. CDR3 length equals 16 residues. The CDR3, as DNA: TGTGCCAGCAGCTTGCCTAGCGGGGGGGCATCCGGGGAGCTGTTTTTT. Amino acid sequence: CASSLPSGGASGELFF.

The CDR3 is CASSVRDREGYTF. The DNA for the CDR3 is TGTGCCAGCAGCGTCCGAGACAGGGAGGGCTACACCTTC. The rearrangement uses TRBV2 and TRBJ1-2; 7 nucleotides line up with TRBD1. The trim removed 6 bases at V and 8 bases at J, leaving 9 bases unmatched. The CDR3 sequence is 13 residues long. Germline V gene lookup returns CDR1 SNHLY and CDR2 FYNNEI.

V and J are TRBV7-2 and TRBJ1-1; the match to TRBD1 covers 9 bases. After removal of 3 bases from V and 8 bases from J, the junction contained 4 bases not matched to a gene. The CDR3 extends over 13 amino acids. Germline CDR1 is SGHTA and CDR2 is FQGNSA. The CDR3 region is CASSFRQGVEAFF. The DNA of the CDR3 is TGTGCCAGCAGCTTCCGACAGGGGGTCGAAGCTTTCTTT.

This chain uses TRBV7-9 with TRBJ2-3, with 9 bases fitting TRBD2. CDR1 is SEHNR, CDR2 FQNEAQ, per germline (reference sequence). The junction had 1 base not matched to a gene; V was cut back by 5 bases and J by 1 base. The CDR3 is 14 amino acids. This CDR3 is CASSPSGGTDTQYF. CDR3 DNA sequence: TGTGCCAGCAGCCCTAGCGGGGGCACAGATACGCAGTATTTT. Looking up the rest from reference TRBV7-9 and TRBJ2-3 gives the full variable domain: DTGVSQNPRHKITKRGQNVTFRCDPISEHNRLYWYRQTLGQGPEFLTYFQNEAQLEKSRLLSDRFSAERPKGSFSTLEIQRTEQGDSAMYLCASSPSGGTDTQYFGPGTRLTVL.

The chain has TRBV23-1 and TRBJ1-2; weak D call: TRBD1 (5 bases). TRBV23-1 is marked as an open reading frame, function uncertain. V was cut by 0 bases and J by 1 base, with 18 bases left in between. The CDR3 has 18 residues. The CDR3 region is CASSQSPKDRSDNYGYTF. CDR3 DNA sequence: TGCGCCAGCAGTCAATCCCCGAAAGACAGAAGTGATAACTATGGCTACACCTTC.

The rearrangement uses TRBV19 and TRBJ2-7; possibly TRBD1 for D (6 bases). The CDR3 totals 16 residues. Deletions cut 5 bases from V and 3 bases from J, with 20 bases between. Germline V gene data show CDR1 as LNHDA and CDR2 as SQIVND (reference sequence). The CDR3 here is CASSLTLQGPGYEQYF. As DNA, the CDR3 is TGTGCCAGTAGTTTAACCCTTCAGGGGCCGGGCTACGAGCAGTACTTC.

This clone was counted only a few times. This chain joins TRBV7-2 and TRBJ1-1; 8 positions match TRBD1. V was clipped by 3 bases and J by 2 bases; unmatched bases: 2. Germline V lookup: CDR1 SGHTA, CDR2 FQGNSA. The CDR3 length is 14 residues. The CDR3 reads CASSLGTGNTEAFF. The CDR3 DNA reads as TGTGCCAGCAGCTTGGGGACAGGAAACACTGAAGCTTTCTTT.

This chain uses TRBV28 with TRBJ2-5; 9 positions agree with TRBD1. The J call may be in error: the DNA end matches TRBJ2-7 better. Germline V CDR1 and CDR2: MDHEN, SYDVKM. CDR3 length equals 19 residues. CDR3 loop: CASSTVFVRTGESSYEQYF. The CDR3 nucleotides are TGTGCCAGCAGTACAGTATTCGTCCGGACAGGGGAGTCTTCCTACGAGCAGTACTTC.

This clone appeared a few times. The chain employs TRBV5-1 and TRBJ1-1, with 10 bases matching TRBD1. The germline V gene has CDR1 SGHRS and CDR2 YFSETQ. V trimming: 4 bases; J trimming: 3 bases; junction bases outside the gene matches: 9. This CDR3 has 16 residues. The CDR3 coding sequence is TGCGCCAGCAGCGTACAGGGACAGGGGACCGACACTGAAGCTTTCTTT. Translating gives CASSVQGQGTDTEAFF. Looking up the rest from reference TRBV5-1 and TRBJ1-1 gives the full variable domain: KAGVTQTPRYLIKTRGQQVTLSCSPISGHRSVSWYQQTPGQGLQFLFEYFSETQRNKGNFPGRFSGRQFSNSRSEMNVSTLELGDSALYLCASSVQGQGTDTEAFFGQGTRLTVV.

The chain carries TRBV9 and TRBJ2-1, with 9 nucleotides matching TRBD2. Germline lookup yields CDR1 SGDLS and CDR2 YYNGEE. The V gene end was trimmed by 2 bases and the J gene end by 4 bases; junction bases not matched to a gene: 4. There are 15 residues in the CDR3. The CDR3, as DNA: TGTGCCAGCAGCGTTTTAGCGGGAGAATACAATGAGCAGTTCTTC. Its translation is CASSVLAGEYNEQFF.

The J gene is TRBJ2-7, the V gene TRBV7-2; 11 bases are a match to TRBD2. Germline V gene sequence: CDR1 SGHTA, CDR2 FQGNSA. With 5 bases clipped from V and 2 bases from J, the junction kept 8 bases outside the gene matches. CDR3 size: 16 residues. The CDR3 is CASSDPGLAAAYEQYF. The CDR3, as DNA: TGTGCCAGCAGCGACCCGGGACTAGCGGCAGCCTACGAGCAGTACTTC. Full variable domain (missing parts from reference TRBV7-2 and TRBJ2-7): GAGVSQSPSNKVTEKGKDVELRCDPISGHTALYWYRQSLGQGLEFLIYFQGNSAPDKSGLPSDRFSAERTGGSVSTLTIQRTQQEDSAVYLCASSDPGLAAAYEQYFGPGTRLTVT.

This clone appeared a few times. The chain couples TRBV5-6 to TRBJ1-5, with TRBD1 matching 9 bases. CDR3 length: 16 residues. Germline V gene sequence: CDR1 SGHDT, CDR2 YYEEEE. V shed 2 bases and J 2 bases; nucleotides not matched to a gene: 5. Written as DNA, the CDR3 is TGTGCCAGCAGCTTCGGTTGGACAGGGGGCAATCAGCCCCAGCATTTT. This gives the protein CASSFGWTGGNQPQHF.

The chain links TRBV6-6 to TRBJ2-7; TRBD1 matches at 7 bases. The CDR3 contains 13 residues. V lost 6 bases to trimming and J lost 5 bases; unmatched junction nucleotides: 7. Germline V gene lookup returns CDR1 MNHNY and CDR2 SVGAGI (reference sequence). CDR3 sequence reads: CASRTGTVNEQYF. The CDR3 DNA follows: TGTGCCAGCAGGACCGGGACAGTCAACGAGCAGTACTTC.

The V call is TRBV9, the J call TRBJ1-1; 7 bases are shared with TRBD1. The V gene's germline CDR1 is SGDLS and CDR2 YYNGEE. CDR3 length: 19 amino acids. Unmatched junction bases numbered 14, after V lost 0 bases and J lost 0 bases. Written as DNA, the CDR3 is TGTGCCAGCAGCGTAGCTCCAGGGGGAAATCTGTTAATGAACACTGAAGCTTTCTTT. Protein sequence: CASSVAPGGNLLMNTEAFF.

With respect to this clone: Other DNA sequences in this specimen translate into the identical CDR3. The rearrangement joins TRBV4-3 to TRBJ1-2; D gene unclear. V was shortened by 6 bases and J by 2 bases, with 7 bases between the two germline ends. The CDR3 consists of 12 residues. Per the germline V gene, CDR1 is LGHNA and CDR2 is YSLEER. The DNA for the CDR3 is TGCGCCAGCAGTCGCGGAAACTATGGCTACACCTTC. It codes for CASSRGNYGYTF.